The source of this T cell receptor beta chain is a study of lymphopenia after photon versus proton radiotherapy. General study points: Proton therapy kept repertoires fairly stable, unlike photons, which gained effector/memory cells.

From germline, CDR1 is GTSNPN and CDR2 SVGIG (reference sequence). V dropped 3 bases and J dropped 3 bases, with 11 bases sitting between them. This CDR3 has 13 residues. In the case of this clone: Its antigen is unidentified.

The repertoire was sequenced with immunoSEQ multiplex PCR; TCRdb's copy has only in-frame clones and lacks some. The table lists 52,000 or so clones, roughly nine tenths of them singletons. This TCR was recovered from a woman between 40 and 55 years old with cholangiocarcinoma. The chain employs TRBV30 and TRBJ1-2, with D perhaps TRBD1 (5 bases). The input for sequencing was peripheral blood, taken from a patient treated with photon-based radiotherapy. The CDR3 loop reads CAWRRGRDYGYTF. The CDR3 DNA reads as TGTGCCTGGAGGCGGGGCCGGGACTATGGCTACACCTTC.